This T cell receptor beta chain came from a study of cytomegalovirus exposure and HLA in healthy donors. This CDR3 is built from 17 residues. Germline V CDR1 and CDR2: SNHLY, FYNNEI. V lost 0 bases to trimming and J lost 2 bases, with 17 bases between them. Measured with immunoSEQ multiplex PCR; TCRdb has only the in-frame clones, and not every one. The repertoire holds fewer than 85,000 clones, approximately 90% seen once, with 3% to 4% in the top ten. The receptor was isolated from a woman between 18 and 30 years old in good health and CMV-seropositive. What was sequenced was PBMCs. The J gene is TRBJ2-7, the V gene TRBV2, with D unresolved. CDR3 protein: CASSEALRSRQAYEQYF. For the CDR3, the DNA is TGTGCCAGCAGTGAAGCGCTTCGATCGCGACAAGCCTACGAGCAGTACTTC.